This T cell receptor (beta chain) was recovered during a study of monozygotic twins with cystic fibrosis. Sequencing used immunoSEQ multiplex PCR; TCRdb keeps in-frame clones, though not all of them. The data show tens of thousands of clones, about 82% seen once. Overall study findings and caveats: Median Simpson clonality of approximately 0.0091 suggested naive T cells predominated.

Of note for this clone: Its antigen is still unknown. The junction departs from germline at one end; a sequencing error may be responsible.

The CDR3 runs 12 residues. Looked up from germline, CDR1 is LNHNV and CDR2 is YYDKDF (reference sequence). The chain recombines TRBV15 with TRBJ1-2, with TRBD1 as a possible D gene (6 bases). The sequence was obtained from a girl aged 2 to 10 with cystic fibrosis. Sequenced material: blood. This chain's CDR3 is CATTGRGDGYTF. In DNA, the CDR3 is TGTGCAACCACAGGGAGGGGGGATGGCTACACCTTC.